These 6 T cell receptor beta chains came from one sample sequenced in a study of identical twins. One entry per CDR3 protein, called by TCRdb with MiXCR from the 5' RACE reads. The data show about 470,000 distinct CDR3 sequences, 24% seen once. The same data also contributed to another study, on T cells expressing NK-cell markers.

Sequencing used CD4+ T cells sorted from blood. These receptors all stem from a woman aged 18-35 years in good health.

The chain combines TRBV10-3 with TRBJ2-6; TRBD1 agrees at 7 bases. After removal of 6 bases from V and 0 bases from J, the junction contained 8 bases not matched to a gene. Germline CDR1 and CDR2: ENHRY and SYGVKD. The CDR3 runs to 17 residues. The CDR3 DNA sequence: TGTGCCATCAGGCCTACAGGGGTCCGCTCTGGGGCCAACGTCCTGACTTTC. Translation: CAIRPTGVRSGANVLTF.

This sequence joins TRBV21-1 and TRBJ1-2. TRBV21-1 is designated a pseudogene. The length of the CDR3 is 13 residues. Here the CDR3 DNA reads TGTGCCAGCAGCCCCCGTCTAGAGAGGGGCTACACCTTC. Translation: CASSPRLERGYTF.

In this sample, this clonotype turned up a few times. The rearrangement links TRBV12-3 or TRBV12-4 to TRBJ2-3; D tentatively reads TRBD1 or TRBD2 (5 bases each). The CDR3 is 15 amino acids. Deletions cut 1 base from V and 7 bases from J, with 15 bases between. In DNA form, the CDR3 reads TGTGCCAGCAGTTTAGGGGGGATCAGACTATATACGCAGTATTTT. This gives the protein CASSLGGIRLYTQYF.

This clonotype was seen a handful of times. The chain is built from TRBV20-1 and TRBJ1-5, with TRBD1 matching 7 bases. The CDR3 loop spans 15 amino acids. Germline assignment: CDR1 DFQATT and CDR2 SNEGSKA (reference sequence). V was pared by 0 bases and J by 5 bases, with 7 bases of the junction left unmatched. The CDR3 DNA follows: TGCAGTGCTAGAGACCCCAAACAGGGGTATCAGCCCCAGCATTTT. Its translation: CSARDPKQGYQPQHF.

This chain's CDR3 is CASGLTGGYEQYF. The CDR3, as DNA: TGTGCTAGTGGTTTGACAGGGGGCTACGAGCAGTACTTC. The chain is built from TRBV12-5 and TRBJ2-7; 8 nucleotides line up with TRBD1. The CDR3 totals 13 residues. Unmatched junction bases numbered 0, after V lost 2 bases and J lost 3 bases. Germline CDR1 is LGHNT and CDR2 is FRNRAP.

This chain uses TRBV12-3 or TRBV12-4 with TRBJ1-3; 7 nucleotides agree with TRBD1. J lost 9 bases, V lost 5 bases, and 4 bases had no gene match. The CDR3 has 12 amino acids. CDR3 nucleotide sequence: TGTGCCAGCAGTCCAGGGGGGAGCACCATATATTTT. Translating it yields CASSPGGSTIYF.